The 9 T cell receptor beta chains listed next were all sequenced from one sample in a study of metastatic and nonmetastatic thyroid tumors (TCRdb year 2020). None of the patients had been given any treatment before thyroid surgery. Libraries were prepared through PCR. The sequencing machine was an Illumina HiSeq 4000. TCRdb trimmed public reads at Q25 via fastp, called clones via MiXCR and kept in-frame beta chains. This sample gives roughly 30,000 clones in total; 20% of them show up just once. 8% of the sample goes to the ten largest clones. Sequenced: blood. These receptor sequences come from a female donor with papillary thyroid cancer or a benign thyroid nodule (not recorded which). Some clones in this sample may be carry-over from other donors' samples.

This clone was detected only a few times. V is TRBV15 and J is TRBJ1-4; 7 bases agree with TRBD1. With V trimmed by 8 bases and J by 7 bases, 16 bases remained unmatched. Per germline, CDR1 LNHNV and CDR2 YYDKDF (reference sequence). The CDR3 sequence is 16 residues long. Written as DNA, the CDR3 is TGTGCCACCCATGGGAGGGGGACAGCGAAGAGTGAAAAACTGTTTTTT. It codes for CATHGRGTAKSEKLFF.

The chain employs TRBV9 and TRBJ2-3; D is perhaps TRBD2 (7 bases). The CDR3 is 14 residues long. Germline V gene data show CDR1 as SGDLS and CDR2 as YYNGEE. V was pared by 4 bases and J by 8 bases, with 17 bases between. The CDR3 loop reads CASSTRQERGTQYF. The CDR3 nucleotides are TGTGCCAGCAGCACTAGACAGGAGCGGGGTACGCAGTATTTT.

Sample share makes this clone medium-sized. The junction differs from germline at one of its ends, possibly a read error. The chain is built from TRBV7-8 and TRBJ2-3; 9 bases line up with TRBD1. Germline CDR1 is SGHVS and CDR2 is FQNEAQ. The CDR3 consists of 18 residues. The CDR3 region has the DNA TGTGCCAGCAGCGTAGCCCGTTTCTGGACAGGGGCAAGGAGGGCGCAGTATTTT. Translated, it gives CASSVARFWTGARRAQYF.

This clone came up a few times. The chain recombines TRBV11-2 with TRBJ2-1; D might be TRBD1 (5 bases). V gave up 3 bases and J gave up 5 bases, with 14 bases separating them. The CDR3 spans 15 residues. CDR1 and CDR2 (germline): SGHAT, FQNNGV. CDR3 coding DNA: TGTGCCAGCAGCTTTACAGGTCAATCACACAATGAGCAGTTCTTC. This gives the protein CASSFTGQSHNEQFF.

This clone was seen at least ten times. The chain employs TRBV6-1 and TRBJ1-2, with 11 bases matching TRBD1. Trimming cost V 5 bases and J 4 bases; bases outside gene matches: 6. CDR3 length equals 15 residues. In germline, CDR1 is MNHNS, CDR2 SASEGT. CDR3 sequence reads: CASSTGTGGSYGYTF. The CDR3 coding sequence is TGTGCCAGCAGTACCGGGACAGGGGGTTCCTATGGCTACACCTTC.

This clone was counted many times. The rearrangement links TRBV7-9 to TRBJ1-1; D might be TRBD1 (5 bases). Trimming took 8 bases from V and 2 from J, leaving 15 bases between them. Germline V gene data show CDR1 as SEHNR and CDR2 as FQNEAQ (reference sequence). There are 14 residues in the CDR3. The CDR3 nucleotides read TGTGCCAGCGATTCCCTCGGGGGAAACACTGAAGCTTTCTTT. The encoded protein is CASDSLGGNTEAFF. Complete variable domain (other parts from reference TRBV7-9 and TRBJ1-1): DTGVSQNPRHKITKRGQNVTFRCDPISEHNRLYWYRQTLGQGPEFLTYFQNEAQLEKSRLLSDRFSAERPKGSFSTLEIQRTEQGDSAMYLCASDSLGGNTEAFFGQGTRLTVV.

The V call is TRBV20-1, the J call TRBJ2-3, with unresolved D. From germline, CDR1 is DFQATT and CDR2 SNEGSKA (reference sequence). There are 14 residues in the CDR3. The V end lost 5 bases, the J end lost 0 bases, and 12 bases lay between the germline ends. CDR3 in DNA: TGCAGTGCTCCGACGGCCGTTAGCACAGATACGCAGTATTTT. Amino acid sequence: CSAPTAVSTDTQYF.

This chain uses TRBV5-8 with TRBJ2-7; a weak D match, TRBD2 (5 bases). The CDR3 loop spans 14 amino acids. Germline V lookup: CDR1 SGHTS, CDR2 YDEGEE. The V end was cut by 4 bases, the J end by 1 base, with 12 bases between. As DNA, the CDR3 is TGTGCCAGCAGCCTTATTGGCGGGTCCTACGAGCAGTACTTC. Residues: CASSLIGGSYEQYF.

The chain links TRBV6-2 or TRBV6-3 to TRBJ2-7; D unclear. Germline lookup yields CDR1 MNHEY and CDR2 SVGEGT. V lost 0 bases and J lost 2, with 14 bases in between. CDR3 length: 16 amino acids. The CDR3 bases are TGTGCCAGCAGTTACTCGTCCGGTTCCAGCCCCTACGAGCAGTACTTC. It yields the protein CASSYSSGSSPYEQYF.